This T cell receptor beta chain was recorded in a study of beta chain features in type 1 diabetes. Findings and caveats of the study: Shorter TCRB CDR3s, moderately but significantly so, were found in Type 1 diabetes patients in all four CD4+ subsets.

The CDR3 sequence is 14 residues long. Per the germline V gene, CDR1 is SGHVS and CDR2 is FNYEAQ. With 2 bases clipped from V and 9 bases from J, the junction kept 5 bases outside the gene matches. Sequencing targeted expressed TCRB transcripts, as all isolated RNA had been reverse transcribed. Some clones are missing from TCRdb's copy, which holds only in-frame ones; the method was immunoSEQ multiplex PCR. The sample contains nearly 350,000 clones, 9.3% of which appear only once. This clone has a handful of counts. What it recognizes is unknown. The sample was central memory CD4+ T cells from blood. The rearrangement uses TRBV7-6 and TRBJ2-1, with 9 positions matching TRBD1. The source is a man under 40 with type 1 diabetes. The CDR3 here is CASSLRQGESEQFF. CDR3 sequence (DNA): TGTGCCAGCAGCTTAAGACAGGGGGAAAGTGAGCAGTTCTTC.